A single sample is the source of the 23 T cell receptor beta chains below, sequenced in a study of shared clonotypes between healthy human individuals. Libraries were prepared by immunoSEQ multiplex PCR; TCRdb keeps only in-frame clonotypes and omits some of them. The table includes fewer than 3 million clones, 85% to 95% detected once. The sequenced sample was naive CD4+ T cells from PBMCs. Subset indicated: CD45RA+ positively selected. The receptors here all came from a man in his late teens or twenties in good health. Some clones in this sample may be carry-over from other donors' samples.

V usage is TRBV30 and J usage is TRBJ1-1; a weak D match, TRBD1 (6 bases). The V and J ends lost 3 bases and 0 bases respectively, with 11 bases between them. Germline loops: CDR1 GTSNPN, CDR2 SVGIG (reference sequence). The CDR3 totals 14 residues. The CDR3 DNA is TGTGCCTGGAGGAAGGGGGGAATGAACACTGAAGCTTTCTTT. Translation: CAWRKGGMNTEAFF.

The chain couples TRBV5-1 to TRBJ1-4, with no clear D. The CDR3 sequence is 14 residues long. The V end lost 1 base, the J end lost 6 bases, and 10 bases lay between the germline ends. Germline assignment: CDR1 SGHRS and CDR2 YFSETQ. The CDR3 loop reads CASSLRPGDEKLFF. CDR3 DNA: TGCGCCAGCAGCTTGAGGCCCGGGGATGAAAAACTGTTTTTT. Supplemented by reference TRBV5-1 and TRBJ1-4, the full variable domain reads KAGVTQTPRYLIKTRGQQVTLSCSPISGHRSVSWYQQTPGQGLQFLFEYFSETQRNKGNFPGRFSGRQFSNSRSEMNVSTLELGDSALYLCASSLRPGDEKLFFGSGTQLSVL.

The chain links TRBV28 to TRBJ1-5, with D unresolved. V lost 3 bases to trimming and J lost 6 bases, with 6 bases between them. The CDR3 extends over 12 amino acids. Germline values: CDR1 MDHEN, CDR2 SYDVKM. The CDR3: CASSLAFQPQHF. The CDR3 coding sequence is TGTGCCAGCAGTTTGGCTTTTCAGCCCCAGCATTTT.

This chain uses TRBV18 with TRBJ2-7; 10 bases align to TRBD2. V shed 0 bases and J 7 bases; nucleotides not matched to a gene: 6. Germline loops: CDR1 KGHSH, CDR2 LQKENI. This CDR3 contains 15 residues. The CDR3 reads CASSPPGTSDREQYF. The DNA for the CDR3 is TGTGCCAGCTCACCACCCGGGACTAGCGACCGGGAGCAGTACTTC.

V and J are TRBV2 and TRBJ2-1; 9 bases line up with TRBD1. The CDR3 has 15 amino acids. The germline CDR1 and CDR2 sequences are SNHLY and FYNNEI. J gave up 2 bases and V 6 bases, and 5 bases lay outside the gene matches. The CDR3 region is CASRNGQGTYNEQFF. The CDR3 nucleotides read TGTGCCAGCAGAAACGGACAGGGGACCTACAATGAGCAGTTCTTC.

The rearrangement uses TRBV4-3 and TRBJ1-1; TRBD1 aligns across 9 bases. V shed 3 bases, J shed 8 bases, and the junction held 10 bases outside the gene matches. The germline gives CDR1 LGHNA, CDR2 YSLEER. This CDR3 is 15 amino acids long. CDR3 loop: CASSQHRDRAGEAFF. The CDR3 bases are TGCGCCAGCAGCCAGCACCGGGACAGGGCCGGAGAAGCTTTCTTT.

The chain links TRBV28 to TRBJ2-1; 11 nucleotides line up with TRBD2. The CDR3 consists of 15 residues. Per the germline V gene, CDR1 is MDHEN and CDR2 is SYDVKM. V lost 6 bases, J lost 3 bases, and 4 bases stayed unmatched. In DNA, the CDR3 is TGTGCCAGCAGCACGGGACTAGCGGACTACAATGAGCAGTTCTTC. It encodes CASSTGLADYNEQFF. Full variable domain (outside the CDR3, taken from reference TRBV28 and TRBJ2-1): DVKVTQSSRYLVKRTGEKVFLECVQDMDHENMFWYRQDPGLGLRLIYFSYDVKMKEKGDIPEGYSVSREKKERFSLILESASTNQTSMYLCASSTGLADYNEQFFGPGTRLTVL.

The V gene is TRBV29-1, the J gene TRBJ2-7; the match to TRBD2 covers 9 bases. From germline, CDR1 is SQVTM and CDR2 ANQGSEA. CDR3 size: 14 residues. Losses at the gene ends were 7 bases for V and 4 bases for J; bases not matched to a gene: 11. The CDR3 DNA reads TGCAGCGGAATAGGGGCGGGAGGGGGATACGAGCAGTACTTC. Translated, it gives CSGIGAGGGYEQYF.

This clone was counted between two and nine times. V gene TRBV5-1 combines with J gene TRBJ1-1; the D is unclear. Germline V gene data show CDR1 as SGHRS and CDR2 as YFSETQ. Trimming stripped 0 bases from V and 3 bases from J, with 6 bases between. This CDR3 comprises 13 residues. The CDR3 sequence: CASSLVQDTEAFF. Written as DNA, the CDR3 is TGCGCCAGCAGCTTGGTGCAGGACACTGAAGCTTTCTTT.

The genes are TRBV4-1 and TRBJ1-2, with D hard to call. CDR1 MGHRA and CDR2 YSYEKL come from the germline V gene. This CDR3 has 16 residues. Trimming stripped 0 bases from V and 11 bases from J, with 22 bases between. Here the CDR3 reads CASSQDAEGRVFGYTF. CDR3 sequence (DNA): TGCGCCAGCAGCCAAGATGCAGAGGGAAGAGTCTTTGGGTACACCTTC.

V gene TRBV5-6 combines with J gene TRBJ2-1; D may match TRBD1 or TRBD2 (6 bases each). Germline lookup yields CDR1 SGHDT and CDR2 YYEEEE. V lost 1 base and J lost 4, with 15 bases in between. The CDR3 runs 16 residues. CDR3 nucleotides: TGTGCCAGCAGCTTGCGGGGGCACCTTGCATACAATGAGCAGTTCTTC. Its translation: CASSLRGHLAYNEQFF.

The genes are TRBV7-9 and TRBJ1-1; no reliable D call. Germline values: CDR1 SEHNR, CDR2 FQNEAQ (reference sequence). The CDR3 extends over 16 amino acids. V lost 5 bases and J 1 base, leaving 17 bases between the germline ends. The CDR3 here is CASSRRTLHRNTEAFF. CDR3 nucleotides: TGTGCCAGCAGCCGCCGGACCCTCCACCGGAACACTGAAGCTTTCTTT.

This chain joins TRBV28 and TRBJ2-5; TRBD1 matches 12 bases. Germline V gene lookup returns CDR1 MDHEN and CDR2 SYDVKM. This CDR3 spans 16 amino acids. The V segment lost 3 bases and the J segment 5 bases; nucleotides outside the gene matches: 7. The chain's CDR3 is CASSFSGQGAEETQYF. In nucleotides, the CDR3 is TGTGCCAGCAGTTTTTCGGGACAGGGGGCCGAGGAGACCCAGTACTTC.

CDR3 region: CAISESFSRANTGELFF. CDR3 sequence (DNA): TGTGCCATCAGTGAGTCGTTTAGCCGAGCGAACACCGGGGAGCTGTTTTTT. The rearrangement joins TRBV10-3 to TRBJ2-2; D is uncertain. Trimming removed 0 bases at V and 0 bases at J, with 11 bases between. Germline V gene data show CDR1 as ENHRY and CDR2 as SYGVKD. The CDR3 is 17 residues long.

The V and J genes are TRBV30 and TRBJ2-7, with 7 bases aligning to TRBD1. Per germline, CDR1 GTSNPN and CDR2 SVGIG (reference sequence). This CDR3 spans 13 amino acids. J lost 5 bases, V lost 6 bases, and 10 bases had no gene match. The CDR3 region has the DNA TGTGCCTGTAGCACGACAGGGCCGGACGAGCAGTACTTC. As protein: CACSTTGPDEQYF.

The genes are TRBV5-1 and TRBJ2-7, with a tentative D call TRBD1 (6 bases). Trimming left V 0 bases short and J 5 bases short, with 15 bases between. The germline gives CDR1 SGHRS, CDR2 YFSETQ. This CDR3 has 15 residues. For the CDR3, the DNA is TGCGCCAGCAGCTTGGTAGAGAACAGGGTCCACGAGCAGTACTTC. Residues: CASSLVENRVHEQYF.

V and J are TRBV5-1 and TRBJ2-6; possibly TRBD1 or TRBD2 for D (5 bases each). The CDR3 loop spans 16 amino acids. Germline loops: CDR1 SGHRS, CDR2 YFSETQ. Deletions cut 4 bases from V and 4 bases from J, with 15 bases between. This CDR3 reads CASSKQGARGANVLTF. The CDR3 nucleotides are TGCGCCAGCAGCAAGCAGGGAGCTCGGGGGGCCAACGTCCTGACTTTC.

In this sample, this clone turned up a few times. This chain links TRBV25-1 with TRBJ1-4; no clear D. There are 11 residues in the CDR3. In germline, CDR1 is MGHDK, CDR2 SYGVNS. V was trimmed by 0 bases and J by 7 bases, leaving 0 bases between them. CDR3 coding DNA: TGTGCCAGCAGTGAATATGAAAAACTGTTTTTT. Protein product: CASSEYEKLFF.

V gene TRBV7-3 combines with J gene TRBJ2-1; possible D gene TRBD2, 5 bases. The CDR3 loop spans 13 amino acids. Germline CDR1 is SGHTA and CDR2 is FQGTGA. V lost 3 bases to trimming and J lost 8 bases, with 11 bases between them. CDR3 in amino acids: CASSFLPGDEQFF. The CDR3 region has the DNA TGTGCCAGCAGCTTCCTCCCCGGGGATGAGCAGTTCTTC.

The genes are TRBV30 and TRBJ2-1; 9 nucleotides agree with TRBD2. The CDR3 contains 16 residues. Germline V gene data show CDR1 as GTSNPN and CDR2 as SVGIG (reference sequence). The junction had 15 bases not matched to a gene; V was cut back by 3 bases and J by 9 bases. The CDR3 loop reads CAWRGLLGLATSEQFF. DNA for the CDR3: TGTGCCTGGAGAGGGTTGCTTGGACTAGCGACGTCTGAGCAGTTCTTC. Complete variable domain (other parts from reference TRBV30 and TRBJ2-1): SQTIHQWPATLVQPVGSPLSLECTVEGTSNPNLYWYRQAAGRGLQLLFYSVGIGQISSEVPQNLSASRPQDRQFILSSKKLLLSDSGFYLCAWRGLLGLATSEQFFGPGTRLTVL.

This chain uses TRBV18 with TRBJ2-5; 7 nucleotides line up with TRBD2. The CDR3 contains 13 residues. Germline V lookup: CDR1 KGHSH, CDR2 LQKENI. The V gene end was trimmed by 4 bases and the J gene end by 3 bases; junction bases not matched to a gene: 2. The CDR3 spells CASSQGLEETQYF. CDR3 coding DNA: TGTGCCAGCTCACAAGGACTAGAAGAGACCCAGTACTTC.

CDR3 amino acids: CATMKNYGYTF. CDR3 sequence (DNA): TGTGCCACAATGAAGAACTATGGCTACACCTTC. The J gene is TRBJ1-2, the V gene TRBV27, with D uncertain. The CDR3 length is 11 residues. The germline CDR1 and CDR2 sequences are MNHEY and SMNVEV (reference sequence). Trimming shortened V by 10 bases and J by 2 bases, and 8 bases separated the two germline ends.

With respect to this clone: Other DNA sequences of this sample code for an identical CDR3. V gene TRBV5-5 combines with J gene TRBJ1-5, with a weak D call TRBD1 (5 bases). This CDR3 is 15 amino acids long. Germline CDR1 is SGHKS and CDR2 is YYEKEE (reference sequence). Deletions cut 0 bases from V and 2 bases from J, with 9 bases between. The CDR3 bases are TGTGCCAGCAGCTTGGTTGCGGGGGGCAATCAGCCCCAGCATTTT. It codes for CASSLVAGGNQPQHF.